This TCR beta chain was recovered during a study of shared clonotypes between healthy human individuals. CD45RO-negative CD8 cells positively selected for CCR7 made up the naive population, which excluded terminally differentiated effector memory CD45RA+ cells. Per the study methods: Junction-only sequences without quality scores were provided by ImmunoSEQ, so filtering was different. Profiled with immunoSEQ multiplex PCR; TCRdb holds only in-frame clones, not every one. V and J calls and clone size are copied from that table; D and trimming were computed from the DNA. The sample has roughly 1,800,000 clones; 85% to 95% are singletons. Unmatched junction bases numbered 4, after V lost 5 bases and J lost 1 base. CDR3 length: 16 residues. CDR1 MNHEY and CDR2 SMNVEV come from the germline V gene (reference sequence).

The rearrangement links TRBV27 to TRBJ2-2; TRBD2 matches 10 bases. The receptor was derived from a man between 18 and 29 years old in good health. Sequenced: naive CD8+ T cells sorted from blood. CDR3 nucleotide sequence: TGTGCCAGCAGTCACACTAGCGGGATGAACACCGGGGAGCTGTTTTTT. Protein product: CASSHTSGMNTGELFF.